Listed below are T cell receptor beta chains from one sample, sequenced in a study of blood T cell repertoires in COVID-19. Clones were read by immunoSEQ multiplex PCR, and TCRdb kept only the in-frame ones, dropping some. The table shows about 380,000 clones, with approximately 80% occurring only once. The sequencing input was peripheral blood. Receptors originate from a human donor with acute or convalescent COVID-19. The donor label of this sample is uncertain. The CDR3 runs from the conserved cysteine through the conserved F or W. D genes are given only for firm matches. Clone size is shown for a subset of rows, as once, few, many or a class of expanded clone.

clone_size,d_call,v_call,j_call,cdr3_nt,cdr3_aa
-,TRBD2,TRBV30,TRBJ2-3,TGTGCCTGGAGTGGTCGCGGGAGGGCCTCAAATACGCAGTATTTT,CAWSGRGRASNTQYF
-,TRBD2,TRBV6-5,TRBJ2-3,TGTGCCAGCACCCCAGGGCGGGGGTACACAGATACGCAGTATTTT,CASTPGRGYTDTQYF
few,TRBD1,TRBV27,TRBJ1-6,TGTGCCAGCAGTTTCTCTGACAGGGTGATAAGAAATTCACCCCTCCACTTT,CASSFSDRVIRNSPLHF
-,-,TRBV6-6,TRBJ1-2,TGTGCCAGCAGTTACCTGACAGGCGACTATGGCTACACCTTC,CASSYLTGDYGYTF
once,TRBD1,TRBV4-1,TRBJ1-3,TGCGCCAGCAGCCAAGGACGGGACAGGGGGCGCGGAAACACCATATATTTT,CASSQGRDRGRGNTIYF
-,TRBD1,TRBV12-3/TRBV12-4,TRBJ1-2,TGTGCCAGCAGGCCACAGGGGTATGATGGCTACACCTTC,CASRPQGYDGYTF
-,TRBD2,TRBV24-1,TRBJ2-7,TGTGCCACCAGTGATTTGCTAGCGGGAGGGCCCGTTTACTACGAGCAGTACTTC,CATSDLLAGGPVYYEQYF
-,-,TRBV6-2/TRBV6-3,TRBJ2-1,TGTGCCAGCAGTCAGGAAAGTGGGCAGTTCTTC,CASSQESGQFF
once,-,TRBV4-1,TRBJ1-6,TGCGCCAGCAGCCAAGATCTTAGAACCCCAAATTCACCCCTCCACTTT,CASSQDLRTPNSPLHF
-,-,TRBV27,TRBJ1-1,TGTGCCAGCAGACCTACCCCGGGGACTGAAGCTTTCTTT,CASRPTPGTEAFF
-,-,TRBV7-2,TRBJ2-1,TGTGCCAGCAGCTTAGCCGGCCCTAGCCATATTTACAATGAGCAGTTCTTC,CASSLAGPSHIYNEQFF
-,TRBD2,TRBV11-2,TRBJ2-5,TGTGCCAGCAGCCGGGGACTACTCCGGGAGACCCAGTACTTC,CASSRGLLRETQYF
-,TRBD1,TRBV29-1,TRBJ1-4,TGCAGCTACCTAGGGGGCGCCGGAGAAAAACTGTTTTTT,CSYLGGAGEKLFF
once,TRBD2,TRBV27,TRBJ2-3,TGTGCCAGCAGTCGCCCAGGGCGGGAGTCCACAGATACGCAGTATTTT,CASSRPGRESTDTQYF
-,TRBD1,TRBV19,TRBJ1-1,TGTGCCAGTAAGGAGGCAGGGGGCACTGAAGCTTTCTTT,CASKEAGGTEAFF
-,-,TRBV5-1,TRBJ1-2,TGCGCCAGCAGCTTGGATGGGAGAAACTATGGCTACACCTTC,CASSLDGRNYGYTF
-,TRBD2,TRBV3-1/TRBV3-2,TRBJ2-1,TGTGCCAGCAGCCCCCTAGCGGGAGCTCGGGATGAGCAGTTCTTC,CASSPLAGARDEQFF
once,TRBD1,TRBV18,TRBJ1-5,TGTGCCAGCTCACGACAGGGAACAAGCAATCAGCCCCAGCATTTT,CASSRQGTSNQPQHF
-,-,TRBV5-1,TRBJ1-2,TGCGCCAGCAGCCCGCGGCCTATACCGATGGGGCTGCATGGCTACACCTTC,CASSPRPIPMGLHGYTF
once,-,TRBV5-1,TRBJ1-6,TGCGCCAGCAGCTCGACAGAGTATAATTCACCCCTCCACTTT,CASSSTEYNSPLHF
few,TRBD1,TRBV5-5,TRBJ1-6,TGTGCCAGCAGCTTGGTAGCCAGGGGGATCCATAATTCACCCCTCCACTTT,CASSLVARGIHNSPLHF
-,TRBD1,TRBV3-1/TRBV3-2,TRBJ1-1,TGTGCCAGCAGCCAACTCAGGGGGCACACTGAAGCTTTCTTT,CASSQLRGHTEAFF
-,-,TRBV5-1,TRBJ1-5,TGCGCCAGCAGCTTGGTATCGGGGGGCGGCCAGCCCCAGCATTTT,CASSLVSGGGQPQHF
-,-,TRBV11-2,TRBJ2-7,TGTGCCAGCAGCTTAGGAGCCCCCTACGAGCAGTACTTC,CASSLGAPYEQYF
-,-,TRBV28,TRBJ1-2,TGTGCCAGCAGTACCGACAGGCGGGGCTACACCTTC,CASSTDRRGYTF
-,TRBD1,TRBV5-4,TRBJ1-2,TGTGCCAGCAGCTTGCAGGGGGCGAACTATGGCTACACCTTC,CASSLQGANYGYTF
-,-,TRBV7-9,TRBJ2-5,TGTGCCAGCAGCCCCAGGGAGGGGGGCCAAGAGACCCAGTACTTC,CASSPREGGQETQYF
-,-,TRBV28,TRBJ2-7,TGTGCCAGCAGTTTTGGGAGAACCTACTACGAGCAGTACTTC,CASSFGRTYYEQYF
once,-,TRBV30,TRBJ2-3,TGTGCCTGGATTTACGGGGGACCGAACACAGATACGCAGTATTTT,CAWIYGGPNTDTQYF
once,-,TRBV4-1,TRBJ2-5,TGCGCCAGCAGCCTGGGGGCGTCAGGGGAGACCCAGTACTTC,CASSLGASGETQYF
-,TRBD2,TRBV19,TRBJ2-1,TGTGCCAGTAGTCAAAGGGGAGGGCCCTCGGAAAATGAGCAGTTCTTC,CASSQRGGPSENEQFF
-,TRBD1,TRBV29-1,TRBJ2-5,TGCAGCGTTCTGACAGGGGGCTATGAGACCCAGTACTTC,CSVLTGGYETQYF
-,-,TRBV7-2,TRBJ2-1,TGTGCCAGCAGCTTAGGGGGGAGCGGGCGAGACAATGAGCAGTTCTTC,CASSLGGSGRDNEQFF
-,TRBD1,TRBV25-1,TRBJ1-1,TGTGCCAGCAGTGGGGTGGGACAGGGCACTGAAGCTTTCTTT,CASSGVGQGTEAFF
-,TRBD2,TRBV7-8,TRBJ2-7,TGTGCCAGCAGCTTCGCACTAGCGGGGGGGCGGTACGAGCAGTACTTC,CASSFALAGGRYEQYF
-,TRBD1,TRBV6-1,TRBJ1-1,TGTGCCAGCAGTGAAACAGGGGGAGTCGGCACTGAAGCTTTCTTT,CASSETGGVGTEAFF
-,-,TRBV2,TRBJ1-2,TGTGCCAGCAGTGGGGATAATAACGGGGGCTATGGCTACACCTTC,CASSGDNNGGYGYTF
-,TRBD2,TRBV7-2,TRBJ2-3,TGTGCCAGCAGCTCCTCGCGGACTAGCGGGGCCGATACGCAGTATTTT,CASSSSRTSGADTQYF